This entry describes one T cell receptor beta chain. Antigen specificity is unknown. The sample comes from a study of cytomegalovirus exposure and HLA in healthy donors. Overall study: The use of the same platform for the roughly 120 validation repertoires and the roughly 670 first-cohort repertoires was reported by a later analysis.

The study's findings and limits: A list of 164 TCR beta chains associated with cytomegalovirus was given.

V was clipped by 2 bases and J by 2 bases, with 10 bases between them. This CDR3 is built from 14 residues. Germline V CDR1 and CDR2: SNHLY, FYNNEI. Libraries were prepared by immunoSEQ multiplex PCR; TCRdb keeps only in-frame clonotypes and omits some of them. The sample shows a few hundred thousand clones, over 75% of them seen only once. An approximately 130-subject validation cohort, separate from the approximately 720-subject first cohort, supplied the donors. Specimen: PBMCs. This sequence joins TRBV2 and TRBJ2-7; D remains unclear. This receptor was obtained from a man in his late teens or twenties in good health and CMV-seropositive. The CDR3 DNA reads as TGTGCCAGCAGTGAAAACCCAACGACCTACGAGCAGTACTTC. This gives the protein CASSENPTTYEQYF.